This passage covers 18 T cell receptor beta chains from one sample sequenced in a study of vaccination and CD4 T cells after COVID-19. Their antigen targets remain unknown. The treatment denotes: 10-day PBMC culture with coronavirus spike peptide pools or control peptides (ViraFEST assay). The Oncomine TCR Beta short-read assay sequenced DNA from cultured CD4+ T cells. TCRdb called the PCR reads again in MiXCR, with one record for every CDR3 protein. Seen here are some 10,000 distinct CDR3 sequences, 50% to 60% observed once, and the top ten hold around 24%. Specimen: CD4+ T cells from blood, cultured in vitro. These receptors all come from a human donor who had recovered from COVID-19.

The rearrangement links TRBV6-2 or TRBV6-3 to TRBJ1-2; D remains unclear. CDR1 MNHEY and CDR2 SVGEGT come from the germline V gene. The CDR3 extends over 14 amino acids. V was pared by 7 bases and J by 2 bases, with 14 bases between. The CDR3 sequence: CASTGGSGNYGYTF. The CDR3 bases are TGTGCCAGCACCGGTGGAAGTGGAAACTATGGCTACACCTTC.

V usage is TRBV6-1 and J usage is TRBJ2-1; D may be TRBD2 (7 bases). V was clipped by 6 bases and J by 8 bases, with 17 bases between them. The CDR3 sequence is 14 residues long. Germline V gene data show CDR1 as MNHNS and CDR2 as SASEGT. The DNA for the CDR3 is TGTGCCAGCAGGGGGTGGGGGGGCCGAGATGAGCAGTTCTTC. Protein product: CASRGWGGRDEQFF.

About this clonotype: Since a much larger clone is just one base distant, this may be a read error. The chain couples TRBV30 to TRBJ1-6; a possible D gene is TRBD1 (5 bases). V lost 3 bases and J lost 4, with 25 bases in between. In germline, CDR1 is GTSNPN, CDR2 SVGIG (reference sequence). The CDR3 length is 19 residues. CDR3 loop: CAWRYPGRNRSPYNSPLHF. In DNA, the CDR3 is TGTGCCTGGAGATACCCGGGACGCAATAGGAGCCCGTATAATTCACCCCTCCACTTT.

The chain combines TRBV10-3 with TRBJ1-1, with D unclear. Germline loops: CDR1 ENHRY, CDR2 SYGVKD. The V end was cut by 3 bases, the J end by 9 bases, with 8 bases between. The CDR3 is 11 amino acids. This chain's CDR3 is CAISDGVQAFF. In nucleotides, the CDR3 is TGTGCCATCAGTGATGGGGTTCAAGCTTTCTTT.

The chain combines TRBV7-2 with TRBJ1-5; D might be TRBD1 (5 bases). The germline V gene has CDR1 SGHTA and CDR2 FQGNSA. The CDR3 is 13 residues long. Trimming removed 5 bases at V and 2 bases at J, with 7 bases between. CDR3 nucleotide sequence: TGTGCCAGCAGCCTCAGGGGCAATCAGCCCCAGCATTTT. Amino acid sequence: CASSLRGNQPQHF.

This clonotype turned up a few times. The V and J genes are TRBV19 and TRBJ1-4, with 9 bases aligning to TRBD1. The trim removed 4 bases at V and 6 bases at J, leaving 6 bases unmatched. There are 15 residues in the CDR3. The germline CDR1 and CDR2 sequences are LNHDA and SQIVND (reference sequence). CDR3 sequence (DNA): TGTGCCAGTAGTAAAGGGACAGGGCGGGATGAAAAACTGTTTTTT. It encodes CASSKGTGRDEKLFF.

V and J are TRBV20-1 and TRBJ2-3, with D possibly being TRBD1 (7 bases). V was trimmed by 7 bases and J by 5 bases, leaving 22 bases between them. CDR1 and CDR2 (germline): DFQATT, SNEGSKA (reference sequence). The CDR3 loop spans 15 amino acids. The CDR3 nucleotides are TGCAGTGGTTTAAGTCCTAGGGGGCGGGGAGATACGCAGTATTTT. Its protein product is CSGLSPRGRGDTQYF.

CDR3 in amino acids: CASSIRIGYSPLHF. CDR3 sequence (DNA): TGTGCCAGCAGCATAAGGATAGGATATTCACCCCTCCACTTT. V is TRBV14 and J is TRBJ1-6; no reliable D call. Trimming pared 5 bases from V and 8 bases from J, leaving 13 bases between. CDR1 and CDR2 from the germline V gene are SGHDN and FVKESK. This CDR3 is 14 amino acids long.

The chain has TRBV19 and TRBJ2-3; weak D call: TRBD2 (6 bases). This CDR3 has 13 amino acids. CDR1 LNHDA and CDR2 SQIVND come from the germline V gene (reference sequence). The germline V and J ends were trimmed by 4 bases and 8 bases, with 13 bases remaining between them. CDR3 loop: CASSTSGLSTQYF. CDR3 sequence (DNA): TGTGCCAGTAGTACCTCGGGACTGAGTACGCAGTATTTT.

V usage is TRBV20-1 and J usage is TRBJ1-2, with 7 bases aligning to TRBD1. The V gene's germline CDR1 is DFQATT and CDR2 SNEGSKA (reference sequence). The CDR3 spans 15 residues. V shed 5 bases, J shed 5 bases, and the junction held 14 bases outside the gene matches. This CDR3 is CSAGIPGQRLYGYTF. DNA for the CDR3: TGCAGTGCTGGAATACCGGGACAGAGACTTTATGGCTACACCTTC.

The CDR3 is CASSSTRDSRTQYF. CDR3 coding DNA: TGTGCCAGCAGTTCCACCCGGGACAGTCGGACCCAGTACTTC. The V gene is TRBV12-3 or TRBV12-4, the J gene TRBJ2-5; 7 bases align to TRBD1. J was trimmed by 7 bases and V by 4 bases; bases with no gene match: 9. CDR3 length: 14 amino acids.

The V call is TRBV12-3 or TRBV12-4, the J call TRBJ1-5; a weak D match, TRBD1 (6 bases). Trimming left V 5 bases short and J 0 bases short, with 14 bases between. The CDR3 is 16 residues long. The CDR3, as DNA: TGTGCCAGCAGTCCTGGACAGAGTTATAGCAATCAGCCCCAGCATTTT. Its translation: CASSPGQSYSNQPQHF.

The rearrangement uses TRBV15 and TRBJ1-2; TRBD1 matches at 8 bases. The germline gives CDR1 LNHNV, CDR2 YYDKDF (reference sequence). V shed 0 bases, J shed 4 bases, and the junction held 7 bases outside the gene matches. The CDR3 runs to 16 residues. In DNA form, the CDR3 reads TGTGCCACCAGCAGAGATGGCCAGGGGGCGTCCTATGGCTACACCTTC. Residues: CATSRDGQGASYGYTF.

This chain uses TRBV2 with TRBJ1-1; 8 bases fit TRBD1. Per germline, CDR1 SNHLY and CDR2 FYNNEI. The CDR3 spans 14 residues. Germline trimming cut 6 bases from V and 1 base from J; bases unmatched to any gene: 4. DNA for the CDR3: TGTGCCAGCAGCGTTGGACAGGGGAACACTGAAGCTTTCTTT. It is translated as CASSVGQGNTEAFF.

The chain employs TRBV10-2 and TRBJ2-3; TRBD2 matches 9 bases. The ends lost 4 bases at V and 0 bases at J; junction bases unmatched: 2. This CDR3 spans 15 amino acids. Germline V gene sequence: CDR1 WSHSY, CDR2 SAAADI. The CDR3 sequence is CASSGLAASTDTQYF. The CDR3 coding sequence is TGCGCCAGCAGTGGACTAGCGGCTAGCACAGATACGCAGTATTTT.

In its sample, this clonotype was seen a few times. V usage is TRBV2 and J usage is TRBJ1-1; D call uncertain. Trimming left V 5 bases short and J 8 bases short, with 9 bases between. The CDR3 contains 11 residues. In germline, CDR1 is SNHLY, CDR2 FYNNEI. CDR3 in DNA: TGTGCCAGCAGTCAATGGGTCGAAGCTTTCTTT. It yields the protein CASSQWVEAFF. Combining the CDR3 with reference TRBV2 and TRBJ1-1 gives the whole variable domain EPEVTQTPSHQVTQMGQEVILRCVPISNHLYFYWYRQILGQKVEFLVSFYNNEISEKSEIFDDQFSVERPDGSNFTLKIRSTKLEDSAMYFCASSQWVEAFFGQGTRLTVV.

This clonotype showed up just a few times. The rearrangement links TRBV6-2 or TRBV6-3 to TRBJ1-1; 7 bases line up with TRBD1. V dropped 7 bases and J dropped 3; count of bases not matched to a gene: 14. This CDR3 comprises 16 residues. Germline V gives CDR1 MNHEY, CDR2 SVGEGT. Written as DNA, the CDR3 is TGTGCCAGCACCTACTCGACAGGGAGTGTTGACACTGAAGCTTTCTTT. The encoded protein is CASTYSTGSVDTEAFF.

This chain uses TRBV5-5 with TRBJ1-5; D uncertain. This CDR3 has 18 residues. Germline V gene sequence: CDR1 SGHKS, CDR2 YYEKEE (reference sequence). With 0 bases removed from V and 7 bases from J, the gap between germline ends came to 23 bases. DNA for the CDR3: TGTGCCAGCAGCTTGGAAGTTCGTTTGGGGAAGACGGGGCAGCCCCAGCATTTT. As protein: CASSLEVRLGKTGQPQHF.